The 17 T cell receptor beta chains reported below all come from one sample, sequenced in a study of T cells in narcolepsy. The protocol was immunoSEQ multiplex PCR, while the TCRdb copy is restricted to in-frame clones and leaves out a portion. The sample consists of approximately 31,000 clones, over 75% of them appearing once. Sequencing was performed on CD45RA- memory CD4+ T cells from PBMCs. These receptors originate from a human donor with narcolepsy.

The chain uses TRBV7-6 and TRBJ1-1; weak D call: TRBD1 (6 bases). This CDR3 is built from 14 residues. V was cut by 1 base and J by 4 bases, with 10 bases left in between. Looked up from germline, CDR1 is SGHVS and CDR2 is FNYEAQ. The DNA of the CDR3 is TGTGCCAGCAGCTTAGGGGGGCTCGGCACTGAAGCTTTCTTT. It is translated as CASSLGGLGTEAFF.

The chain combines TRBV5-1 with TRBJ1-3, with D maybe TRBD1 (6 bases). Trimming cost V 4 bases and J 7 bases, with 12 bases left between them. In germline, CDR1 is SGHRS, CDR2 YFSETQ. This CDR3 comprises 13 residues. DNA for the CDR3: TGCGCCAGCAGCACGGGAGGGGGGAACACCATATATTTT. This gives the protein CASSTGGGNTIYF.

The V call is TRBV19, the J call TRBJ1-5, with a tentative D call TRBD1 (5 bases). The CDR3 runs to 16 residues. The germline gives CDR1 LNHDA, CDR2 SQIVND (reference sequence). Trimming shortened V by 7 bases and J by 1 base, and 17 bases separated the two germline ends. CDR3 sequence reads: CASIPRGEHSNQPQHF. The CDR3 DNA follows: TGTGCCAGTATCCCAAGGGGTGAACACAGCAATCAGCCCCAGCATTTT.

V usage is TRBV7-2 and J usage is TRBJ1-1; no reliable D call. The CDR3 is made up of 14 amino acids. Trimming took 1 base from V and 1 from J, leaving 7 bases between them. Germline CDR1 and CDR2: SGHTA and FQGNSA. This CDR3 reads CASSLDPGNTEAFF. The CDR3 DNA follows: TGTGCCAGCAGCTTAGATCCGGGGAACACTGAAGCTTTCTTT.

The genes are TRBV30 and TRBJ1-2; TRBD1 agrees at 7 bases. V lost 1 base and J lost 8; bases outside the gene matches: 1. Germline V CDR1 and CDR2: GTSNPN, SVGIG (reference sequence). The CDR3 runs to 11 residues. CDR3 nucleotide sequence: TGTGCCTGGAGTGACAGGGGCGGCTACACCTTC. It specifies CAWSDRGGYTF.

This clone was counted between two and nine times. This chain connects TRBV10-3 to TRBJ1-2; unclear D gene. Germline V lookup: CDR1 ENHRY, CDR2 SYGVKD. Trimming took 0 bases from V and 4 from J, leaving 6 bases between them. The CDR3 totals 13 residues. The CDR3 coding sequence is TGTGCCATCAGTGAGTCAGACACCTATGGCTACACCTTC. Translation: CAISESDTYGYTF.

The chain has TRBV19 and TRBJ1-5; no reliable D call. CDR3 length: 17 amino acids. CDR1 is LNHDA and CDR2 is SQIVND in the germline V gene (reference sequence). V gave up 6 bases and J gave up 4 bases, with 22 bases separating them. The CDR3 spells CASRPARVPSENQPQHF. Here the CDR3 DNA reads TGTGCCAGTAGGCCCGCGAGGGTCCCATCCGAGAATCAGCCCCAGCATTTT.

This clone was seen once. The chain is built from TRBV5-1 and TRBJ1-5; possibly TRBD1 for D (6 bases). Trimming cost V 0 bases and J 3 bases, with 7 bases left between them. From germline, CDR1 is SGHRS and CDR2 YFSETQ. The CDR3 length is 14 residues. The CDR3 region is CASSLGQANQPQHF. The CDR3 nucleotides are TGCGCCAGCAGCTTGGGACAGGCCAATCAGCCCCAGCATTTT.

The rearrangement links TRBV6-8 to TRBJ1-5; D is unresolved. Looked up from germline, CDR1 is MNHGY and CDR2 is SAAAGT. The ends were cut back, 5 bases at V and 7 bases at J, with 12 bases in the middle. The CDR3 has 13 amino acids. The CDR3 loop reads CASSERYTQPQHF. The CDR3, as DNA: TGTGCCAGCAGTGAACGGTATACGCAGCCCCAGCATTTT.

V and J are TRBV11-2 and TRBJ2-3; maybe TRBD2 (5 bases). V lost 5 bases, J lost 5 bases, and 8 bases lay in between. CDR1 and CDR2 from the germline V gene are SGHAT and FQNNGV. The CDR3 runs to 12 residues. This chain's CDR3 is CASSLAGDTQYF. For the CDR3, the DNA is TGTGCCAGCAGCCTCGCGGGAGATACGCAGTATTTT.

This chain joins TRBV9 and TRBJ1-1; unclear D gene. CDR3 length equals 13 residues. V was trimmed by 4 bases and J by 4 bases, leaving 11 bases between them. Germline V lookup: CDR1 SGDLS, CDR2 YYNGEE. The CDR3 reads CASSLKGGTEAFF. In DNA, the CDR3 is TGTGCCAGCAGCCTCAAGGGCGGCACTGAAGCTTTCTTT.

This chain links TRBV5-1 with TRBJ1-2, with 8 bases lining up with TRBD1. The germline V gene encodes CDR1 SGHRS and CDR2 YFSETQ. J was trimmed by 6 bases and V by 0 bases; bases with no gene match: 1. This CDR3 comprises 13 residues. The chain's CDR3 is CASSLDRGDGYTF. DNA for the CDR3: TGCGCCAGCAGCTTGGACAGGGGGGATGGCTACACCTTC.

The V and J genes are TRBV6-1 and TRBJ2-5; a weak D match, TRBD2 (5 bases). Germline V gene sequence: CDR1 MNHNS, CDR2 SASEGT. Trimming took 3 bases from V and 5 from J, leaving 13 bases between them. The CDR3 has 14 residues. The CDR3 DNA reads TGTGCCAGCAGTGATGAGAGGGTAGGGGAGACCCAGTACTTC. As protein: CASSDERVGETQYF.

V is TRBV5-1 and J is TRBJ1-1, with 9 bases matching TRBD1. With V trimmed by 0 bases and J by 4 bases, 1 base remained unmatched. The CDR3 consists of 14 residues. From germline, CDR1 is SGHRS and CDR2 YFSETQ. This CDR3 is CASSLAGQGTEAFF. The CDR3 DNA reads TGCGCCAGCAGCTTGGCGGGACAGGGCACTGAAGCTTTCTTT. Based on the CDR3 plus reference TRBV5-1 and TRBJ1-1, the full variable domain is KAGVTQTPRYLIKTRGQQVTLSCSPISGHRSVSWYQQTPGQGLQFLFEYFSETQRNKGNFPGRFSGRQFSNSRSEMNVSTLELGDSALYLCASSLAGQGTEAFFGQGTRLTVV.

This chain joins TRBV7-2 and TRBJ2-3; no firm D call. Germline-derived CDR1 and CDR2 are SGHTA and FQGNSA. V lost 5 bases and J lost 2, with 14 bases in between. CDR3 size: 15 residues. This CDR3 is CASSPARGFTDTQYF. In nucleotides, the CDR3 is TGTGCCAGCAGCCCCGCCCGAGGTTTCACAGATACGCAGTATTTT.

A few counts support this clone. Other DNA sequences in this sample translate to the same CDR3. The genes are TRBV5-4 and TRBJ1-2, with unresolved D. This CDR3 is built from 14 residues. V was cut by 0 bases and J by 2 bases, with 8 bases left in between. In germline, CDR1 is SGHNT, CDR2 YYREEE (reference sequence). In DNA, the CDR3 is TGTGCCAGCAGCTTGGTTGGGCAGAACTATGGCTACACCTTC. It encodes CASSLVGQNYGYTF.

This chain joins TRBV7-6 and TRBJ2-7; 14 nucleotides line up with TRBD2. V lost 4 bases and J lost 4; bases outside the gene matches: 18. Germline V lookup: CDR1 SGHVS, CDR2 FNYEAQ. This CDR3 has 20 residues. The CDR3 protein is CASSSSGTSGRQGFLYEQYF. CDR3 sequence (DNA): TGTGCCAGCAGCTCGTCCGGGACTAGCGGGAGACAGGGCTTTTTATACGAGCAGTACTTC.